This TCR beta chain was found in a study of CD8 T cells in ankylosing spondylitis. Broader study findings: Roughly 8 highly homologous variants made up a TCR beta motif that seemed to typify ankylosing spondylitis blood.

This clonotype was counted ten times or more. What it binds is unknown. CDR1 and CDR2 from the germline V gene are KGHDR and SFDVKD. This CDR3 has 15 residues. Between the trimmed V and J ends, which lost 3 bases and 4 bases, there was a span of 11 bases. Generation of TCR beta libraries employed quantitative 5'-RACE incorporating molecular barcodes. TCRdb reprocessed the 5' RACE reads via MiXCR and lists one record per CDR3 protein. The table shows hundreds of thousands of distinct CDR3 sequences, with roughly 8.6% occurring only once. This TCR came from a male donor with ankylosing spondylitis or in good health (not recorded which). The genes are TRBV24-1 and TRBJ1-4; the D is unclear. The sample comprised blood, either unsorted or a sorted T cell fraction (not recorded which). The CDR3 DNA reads TGTGCCACCAGTGATAGCCGGGCCGTTAATGAAAAACTGTTTTTT. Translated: CATSDSRAVNEKLFF.